A single sample gave rise to the 18 T cell receptor beta chains below, sequenced in a study of blood T cell repertoires in COVID-19. Profiling relied on immunoSEQ multiplex PCR, and the TCRdb table lists in-frame clones only, not all of them. The repertoire includes under 250,000 clones, around four fifths of them detected once, and roughly 8.6% sits in the top ten. Sequenced material: peripheral blood. The receptors derive from a man aged 40-55 years with active or convalescent COVID-19.

This clone was recorded only once. The V call is TRBV27, the J call TRBJ1-2; TRBD1 aligns across 7 bases. The germline gives CDR1 MNHEY, CDR2 SMNVEV (reference sequence). The CDR3 loop spans 13 amino acids. J gave up 3 bases and V 4 bases, and 2 bases lay outside the gene matches. The CDR3, as DNA: TGTGCCAGCAGTTATACAGGGGACTATGGCTACACCTTC. It codes for CASSYTGDYGYTF.

The chain has TRBV25-1 and TRBJ2-5, with TRBD1 matching over 8 bases. This CDR3 is 14 amino acids long. The V segment lost 0 bases and the J segment 6 bases; nucleotides outside the gene matches: 3. The V gene's germline CDR1 is MGHDK and CDR2 SYGVNS. CDR3 residues: CASSEYRQGQTQYF. CDR3 DNA: TGTGCCAGCAGTGAATATAGACAGGGGCAGACCCAGTACTTC.

The rearrangement uses TRBV5-1 and TRBJ2-7, with 9 positions matching TRBD1. The CDR3 extends over 13 amino acids. The junction had 5 bases not matched to a gene; V was cut back by 3 bases and J by 7 bases. Germline lookup yields CDR1 SGHRS and CDR2 YFSETQ. The CDR3 nucleotides are TGCGCCAGCAGCTACGGGACAGGGAGAGAGCAGTACTTC. Amino acid sequence: CASSYGTGREQYF.

The chain uses TRBV27 and TRBJ2-1, with 7 nucleotides matching TRBD2. With V trimmed by 4 bases and J by 4 bases, 4 bases remained unmatched. The CDR3 sequence is 14 residues long. Germline CDR1 MNHEY, CDR2 SMNVEV (reference sequence). CDR3 loop: CASSSGTKYNEQFF. The DNA for the CDR3 is TGTGCCAGCAGTTCCGGGACTAAATACAATGAGCAGTTCTTC.

The chain links TRBV7-2 to TRBJ2-2, with D possibly TRBD2 on 6 matching bases. Trimming shortened V by 5 bases and J by 0 bases, and 16 bases separated the two germline ends. The CDR3 loop spans 17 amino acids. Germline values: CDR1 SGHTA, CDR2 FQGNSA. CDR3: CASSKGTFWANTGELFF. For the CDR3, the DNA is TGTGCCAGCAGCAAAGGGACTTTTTGGGCGAACACCGGGGAGCTGTTTTTT.

This chain joins TRBV6-5 and TRBJ1-6; weak D call: TRBD1 (6 bases). Per germline, CDR1 MNHEY and CDR2 SVGAGI. The CDR3 runs to 16 residues. V was clipped by 4 bases and J by 7 bases, with 17 bases between them. The CDR3 DNA reads TGTGCCAGCAGTTGGACGGGGGGCGCAGGCAATTCACCCCTCCACTTT. The encoded protein is CASSWTGGAGNSPLHF.

The chain carries TRBV18 and TRBJ2-3; no reliable D call. In germline, CDR1 is KGHSH, CDR2 LQKENI. V was clipped by 2 bases and J by 2 bases, with 5 bases between them. The CDR3 sequence is 13 residues long. The CDR3 sequence is CASSPENTDTQYF. Here the CDR3 DNA reads TGTGCCAGCTCACCAGAGAACACAGATACGCAGTATTTT.

The chain recombines TRBV27 with TRBJ2-7; D is possibly TRBD2 (5 bases). Deletions cut 0 bases from V and 4 bases from J, with 13 bases between. Germline V gene sequence: CDR1 MNHEY, CDR2 SMNVEV (reference sequence). The CDR3 runs to 15 residues. This CDR3 reads CASSLSDTGLYEQYF. For the CDR3, the DNA is TGTGCCAGCAGTTTATCCGACACTGGACTGTACGAGCAGTACTTC.

The CDR3: CVRSLGAPAPEKLFF. The DNA of the CDR3 is TGTGTCAGAAGCTTGGGGGCCCCCGCCCCTGAAAAACTGTTTTTT. The genes are TRBV7-5 and TRBJ1-4; the DNA was not compared with TRBD1, the D call given in the table. TRBV7-5 is a pseudogene segment. CDR3 length: 15 amino acids.

The chain uses TRBV6-1 and TRBJ1-5, with D tentatively TRBD1 (5 bases). Germline-derived CDR1 and CDR2 are MNHNS and SASEGT. Trimming removed 1 base from V and 3 bases from J, with 10 bases in between. The CDR3 length is 15 residues. For the CDR3, the DNA is TGTGCCAGCAGTGAAGGCAGGGCATACAATCAGCCCCAGCATTTT. It codes for CASSEGRAYNQPQHF.

The V and J genes are TRBV4-3 and TRBJ1-4, with D possibly being TRBD1 (5 bases). CDR3 size: 17 residues. Germline V gene lookup returns CDR1 LGHNA and CDR2 YSLEER. Trimming left V 1 base short and J 4 bases short, with 16 bases between. The CDR3 nucleotides are TGCGCCAGCAGCCAAGGGGAAGGGGCGTCCTTTAATGAAAAACTGTTTTTT. This gives the protein CASSQGEGASFNEKLFF.

The chain is built from TRBV7-2 and TRBJ2-7; a weak D match, TRBD1 (6 bases). With 4 bases removed from V and 3 bases from J, the gap between germline ends came to 13 bases. The length of the CDR3 is 14 residues. The V gene's germline CDR1 is SGHTA and CDR2 FQGNSA. The CDR3 reads CASSSTGIFYEQYF. The CDR3 nucleotides read TGTGCCAGCAGCTCAACAGGGATTTTCTACGAGCAGTACTTC.

The chain joins TRBV4-1 to TRBJ2-7; 8 bases line up with TRBD2. The CDR3 has 17 residues. Germline V gene sequence: CDR1 MGHRA, CDR2 YSYEKL. The V gene end was trimmed by 0 bases and the J gene end by 1 base; junction bases not matched to a gene: 8. The CDR3 DNA reads as TGCGCCAGCAGCCAAGAGGAGTCGGGACTAGGTTCCTACGAGCAGTACTTC. Its translation is CASSQEESGLGSYEQYF.

The chain uses TRBV30 and TRBJ2-7; a weak D match, TRBD2 (5 bases). The CDR3 consists of 13 residues. Germline lookup yields CDR1 GTSNPN and CDR2 SVGIG (reference sequence). With 7 bases removed from V and 0 bases from J, the gap between germline ends came to 13 bases. The CDR3 is CALGLSNSYEQYF. In nucleotides, the CDR3 is TGTGCCTTAGGACTGTCCAACTCCTACGAGCAGTACTTC.

This clone was seen once. The chain is built from TRBV5-5 and TRBJ2-1; no reliable D call. V lost 0 bases to trimming and J lost 0 bases, with 10 bases between them. The CDR3 is 16 amino acids. Germline CDR1 SGHKS, CDR2 YYEKEE (reference sequence). The CDR3 DNA is TGTGCCAGCAGCTTGGGAGGCTTGAGCTCCTACAATGAGCAGTTCTTC. Its protein product is CASSLGGLSSYNEQFF.

CDR3 region: CASGLVLASGTSYNEQFF. The CDR3 nucleotides read TGTGCTAGTGGTTTGGTATTGGCTAGCGGGACGTCCTACAATGAGCAGTTCTTC. The chain employs TRBV12-5 and TRBJ2-1; 9 bases match TRBD2. Unmatched junction bases numbered 7, after V lost 0 bases and J lost 1 base. CDR1 and CDR2 (germline): LGHNT, FRNRAP. The CDR3 is 18 amino acids.

J is TRBJ2-1 and V is TRBV2, with 8 nucleotides matching TRBD2. V gave up 1 base and J gave up 7 bases; unmatched junction bases: 0. This CDR3 contains 13 residues. Germline lookup yields CDR1 SNHLY and CDR2 FYNNEI. CDR3 loop: CASSEERGNEQFF. The CDR3, as DNA: TGTGCCAGCAGTGAAGAGCGGGGGAATGAGCAGTTCTTC.

This chain connects TRBV11-2 to TRBJ2-7; D not resolved. The germline V gene has CDR1 SGHAT and CDR2 FQNNGV. With 0 bases removed from V and 2 bases from J, the gap between germline ends came to 11 bases. The CDR3 totals 15 residues. CDR3 sequence reads: CASSLDPARAYEQYF. The CDR3 DNA is TGTGCCAGCAGCTTAGATCCCGCCCGGGCCTACGAGCAGTACTTC.